The clone carrying this T cell receptor (beta chain) was detected a few times. The source of the sample is a study of blood T cell repertoires in COVID-19. Study at large: Nucleic acid was either cDNA or gDNA, and it came from T cells, B-cell-depleted T cells, or PBMCs.

CDR3 length: 12 residues. Germline lookup yields CDR1 LGHNT and CDR2 FRNRAP. The V gene lost 5 bases and the J gene lost 3 bases, with 8 bases spanning the gap. Clones were read by immunoSEQ multiplex PCR, and TCRdb kept only the in-frame ones, dropping some. The sample includes 240,000 or so clones, around 90% of them seen just once. V is TRBV12-5 and J is TRBJ2-7, with D possibly matching TRBD1 (5 bases). The sequenced sample was peripheral blood. The receptor comes from a woman aged 40 to 49 who had recovered from COVID-19. The CDR3 sequence: CASGTRVYEQYV. CDR3 nucleotides: TGTGCTAGTGGTACCAGGGTCTACGAGCAGTACGTC.